The clone carrying this T cell receptor (beta chain) was counted ten times or more. As yet, its antigen is unknown. Using a J-beta primer mix together with a sample-barcoded 5' primer, a second PCR was run for about 6 to 11 cycles. TCRdb re-analysed the 5' RACE reads in MiXCR, keeping a single row per CDR3 protein. Of hundreds of thousands of distinct CDR3 sequences detected, more than 25% appear once; the ten largest clones hold approximately 15%. This entry belongs to a study of blood T cells in healthy people across ages. Study-wide results and limits: Higher naive T cell percentage went strongly together with higher TCR beta diversity. The fall in TCR beta diversity per million T cells was roughly linear with age.

Researchers collected about 9.1 milliliters of peripheral blood from every single donor. Germline-derived CDR1 and CDR2 are MDHEN and SYDVKM. Trimming at V came to 2 bases and at J to 5 bases, leaving 6 bases not matched to a gene. The CDR3 has 15 residues. Material: blood. The chain couples TRBV28 to TRBJ2-5, with 9 bases lining up with TRBD1. The origin of this receptor is a woman of 80 years or more in good health. The chain's CDR3 is CASSLGGQGYETQYF. The CDR3 nucleotides read TGTGCCAGCAGTTTAGGGGGACAGGGATATGAGACCCAGTACTTC. The entire variable domain, with the rest obtained from reference TRBV28 and TRBJ2-5, is as follows: DVKVTQSSRYLVKRTGEKVFLECVQDMDHENMFWYRQDPGLGLRLIYFSYDVKMKEKGDIPEGYSVSREKKERFSLILESASTNQTSMYLCASSLGGQGYETQYFGPGTRLLVL.